The clone carrying this T cell receptor beta chain was found many times. The antigen remains unidentified. The CDR3 end is not reached by the read, which stops 3 residues before it; the germline J gene fills it in. Clones were read by immunoSEQ multiplex PCR, and TCRdb kept only the in-frame ones, dropping some. The data show under 60,000 clones, none appearing only once, with 3% to 3.5% held by the ten largest. This sample is part of a study of T cell clonality in common variable immunodeficiency. Study outcomes and limitations: CVID subjects showed higher TCRbeta clonality than healthy controls.

CDR3 length equals 14 residues. Trimming stripped 5 bases from V and 4 bases from J, with 9 bases between. CDR1 SEHNR and CDR2 FQNEAQ come from the germline V gene (reference sequence). Material: peripheral blood mononuclear cells. The gene calls are TRBV7-9 and TRBJ1-6; D not certain. This TCR derives from a person aged 18 to 75 in good health. The covered CDR3 bases are TGTGCCAGCAGCCCCGACTCGTATAATTCACCC. This gives the protein CASSPDSYNSP. The full CDR3 sequence reads CASSPDSYNSPLHF.